Sequencing of this TCR beta chain was carried out in a study of post-analysis software for immune sequencing data. Details on this clonotype: Its target is unknown.

Unique molecular identifiers were built into the TCR beta cDNA libraries. From the PCR reads, TCRdb called clonotypes with MiXCR, one entry per CDR3 protein. The table lists about 540,000 distinct CDR3 sequences, around 34% of them singletons. The V segment lost 4 bases and the J segment 6 bases; nucleotides outside the gene matches: 8. CDR3 length: 14 residues. Study conclusions and caveats: In patients, five or six TRBV segments were more frequent than in controls, with TRBV5-6, TRBV5-1 and TRBV20-1 among them.

Sequencing was performed on blood. This receptor was identified in a girl aged 2-17 years with multiple sclerosis. The rearrangement links TRBV12-3 or TRBV12-4 to TRBJ1-2; TRBD1 agrees at 7 bases. The CDR3 DNA follows: TGTGCCAGCAGTTCTACAGGGGTTTTGGATGGCTACACCTTC. This encodes CASSSTGVLDGYTF.